This T cell receptor (beta chain) was captured by sequencing in a study of CD8 T cells in ankylosing spondylitis. Regarding this clonotype: The antigen remains unidentified.

MiXCR, run by TCRdb on the 5' RACE reads, gives a single entry per CDR3 protein. The sample has approximately 400,000 distinct CDR3 sequences; more than 15% are singletons. Study-wide findings and caveats: Several highly homologous variants made up a TCR beta motif, and this motif appeared characteristic of ankylosing spondylitis blood.

V was pared by 6 bases and J by 4 bases, with 20 bases between. CDR3 size: 15 residues. CDR1 is DFQATT and CDR2 is SNEGSKA in the germline V gene (reference sequence). The clonotype originates from a male donor with ankylosing spondylitis. The V gene is TRBV20-1, the J gene TRBJ2-3; D unresolved. Sequencing input: blood, either unsorted or a sorted T cell fraction (not recorded which). CDR3 region: CSASRAEVDPDTQYF. The CDR3 coding sequence is TGCAGTGCCTCTAGGGCGGAAGTGGACCCAGATACGCAGTATTTT.